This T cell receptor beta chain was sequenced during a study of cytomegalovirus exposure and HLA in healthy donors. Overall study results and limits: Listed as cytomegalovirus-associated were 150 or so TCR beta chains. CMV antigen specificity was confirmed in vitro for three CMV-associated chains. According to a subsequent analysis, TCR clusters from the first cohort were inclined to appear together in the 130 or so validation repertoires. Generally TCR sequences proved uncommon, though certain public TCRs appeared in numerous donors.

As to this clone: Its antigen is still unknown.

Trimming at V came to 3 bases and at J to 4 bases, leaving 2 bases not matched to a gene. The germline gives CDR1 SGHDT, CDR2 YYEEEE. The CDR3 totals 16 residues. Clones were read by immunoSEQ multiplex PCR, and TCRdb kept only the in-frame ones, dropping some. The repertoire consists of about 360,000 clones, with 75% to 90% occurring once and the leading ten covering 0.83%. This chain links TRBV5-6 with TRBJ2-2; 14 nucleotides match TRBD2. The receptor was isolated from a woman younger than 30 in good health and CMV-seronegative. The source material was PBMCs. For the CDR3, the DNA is TGTGCCAGCAGCTCCGGGACTAGCGGGAGCACCGGGGAGCTGTTTTTT. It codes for CASSSGTSGSTGELFF.